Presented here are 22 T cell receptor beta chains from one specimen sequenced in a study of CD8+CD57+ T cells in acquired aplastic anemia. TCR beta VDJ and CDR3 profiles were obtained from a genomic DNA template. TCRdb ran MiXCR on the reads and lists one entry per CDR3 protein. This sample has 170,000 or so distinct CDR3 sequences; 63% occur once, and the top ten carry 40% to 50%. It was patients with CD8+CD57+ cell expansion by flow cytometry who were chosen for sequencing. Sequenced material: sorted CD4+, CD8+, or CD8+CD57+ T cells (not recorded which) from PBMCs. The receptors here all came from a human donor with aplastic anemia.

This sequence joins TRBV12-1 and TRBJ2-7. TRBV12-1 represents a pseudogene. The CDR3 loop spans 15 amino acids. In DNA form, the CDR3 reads TGTGCCAGCAGCTTTGGGGCAGGCCTTTTGTACGAGCAGTACTTC. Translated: CASSFGAGLLYEQYF.

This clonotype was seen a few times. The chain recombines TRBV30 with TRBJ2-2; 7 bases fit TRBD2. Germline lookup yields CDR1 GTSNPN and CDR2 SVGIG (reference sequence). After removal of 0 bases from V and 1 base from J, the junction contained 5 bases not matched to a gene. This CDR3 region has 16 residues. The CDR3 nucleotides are TGTGCCTGGAGTGTACTCGGCGGGAGGAACACCGGGGAGCTGTTTTTT. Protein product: CAWSVLGGRNTGELFF.

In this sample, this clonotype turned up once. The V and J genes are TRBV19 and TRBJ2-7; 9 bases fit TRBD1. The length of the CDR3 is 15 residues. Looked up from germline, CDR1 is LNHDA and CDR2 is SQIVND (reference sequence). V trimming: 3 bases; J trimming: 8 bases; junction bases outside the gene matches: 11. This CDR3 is CASSMGGQGVSKQYF. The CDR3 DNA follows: TGTGCCAGTAGTATGGGGGGACAGGGAGTTTCGAAGCAGTACTTC.

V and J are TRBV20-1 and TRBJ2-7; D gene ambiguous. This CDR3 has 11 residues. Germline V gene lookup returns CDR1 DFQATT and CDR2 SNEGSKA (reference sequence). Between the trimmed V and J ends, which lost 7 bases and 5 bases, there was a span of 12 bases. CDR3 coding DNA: TGCAGTGGCACCGACGGTCACGAGCAGTACTTC. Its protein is CSGTDGHEQYF.

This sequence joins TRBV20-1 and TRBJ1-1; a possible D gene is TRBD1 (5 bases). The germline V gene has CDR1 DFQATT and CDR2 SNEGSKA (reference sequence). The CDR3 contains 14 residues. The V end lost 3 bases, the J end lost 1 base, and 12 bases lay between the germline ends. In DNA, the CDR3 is TGCAGTGCTAGTTGGGGCTCACCGAACACTGAAGCTTTCTTT. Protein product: CSASWGSPNTEAFF.

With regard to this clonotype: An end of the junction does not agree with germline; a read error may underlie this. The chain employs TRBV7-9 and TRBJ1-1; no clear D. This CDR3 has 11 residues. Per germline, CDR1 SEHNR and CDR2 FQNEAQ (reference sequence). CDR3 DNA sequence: TGTGCCAGCAGCTTTGACACTGAAACTTTCTTT. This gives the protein CASSFDTETFF. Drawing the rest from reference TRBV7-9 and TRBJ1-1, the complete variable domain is DTGVSQNPRHKITKRGQNVTFRCDPISEHNRLYWYRQTLGQGPEFLTYFQNEAQLEKSRLLSDRFSAERPKGSFSTLEIQRTEQGDSAMYLCASSFDTETFFGQGTRLTVV.

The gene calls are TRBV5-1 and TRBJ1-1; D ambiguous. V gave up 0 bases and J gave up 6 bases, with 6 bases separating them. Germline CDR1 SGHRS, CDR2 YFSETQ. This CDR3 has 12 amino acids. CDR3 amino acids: CASSLDGAEAFF. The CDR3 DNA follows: TGCGCCAGCAGCTTGGACGGGGCTGAAGCTTTCTTT.

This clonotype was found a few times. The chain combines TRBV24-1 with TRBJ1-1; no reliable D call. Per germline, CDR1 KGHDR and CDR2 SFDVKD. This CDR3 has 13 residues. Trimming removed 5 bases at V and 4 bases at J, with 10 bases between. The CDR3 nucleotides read TGTGCCACCAGTGCCGGCCCCTTCACTGAAGCTTTCTTT. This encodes CATSAGPFTEAFF.

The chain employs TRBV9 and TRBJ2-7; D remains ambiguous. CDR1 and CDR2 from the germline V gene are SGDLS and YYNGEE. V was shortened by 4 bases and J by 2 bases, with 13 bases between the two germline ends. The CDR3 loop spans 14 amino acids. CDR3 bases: TGTGCCAGCAGCCAAGAAACTGGCACCTACGAGCAGTACTTC. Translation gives CASSQETGTYEQYF.

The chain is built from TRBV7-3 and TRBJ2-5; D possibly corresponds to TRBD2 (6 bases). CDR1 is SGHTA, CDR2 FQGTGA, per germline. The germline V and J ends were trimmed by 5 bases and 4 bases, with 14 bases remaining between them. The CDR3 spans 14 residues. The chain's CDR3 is CASSPRTNPETQYF. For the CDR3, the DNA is TGTGCCAGCAGCCCTCGGACTAACCCAGAGACCCAGTACTTC. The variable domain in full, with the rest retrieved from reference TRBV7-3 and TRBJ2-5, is GAGVSQTPSNKVTEKGKYVELRCDPISGHTALYWYRQSLGQGPEFLIYFQGTGAADDSGLPNDRFFAVRPEGSVSTLKIQRTERGDSAVYLCASSPRTNPETQYFGPGTRLLVL.

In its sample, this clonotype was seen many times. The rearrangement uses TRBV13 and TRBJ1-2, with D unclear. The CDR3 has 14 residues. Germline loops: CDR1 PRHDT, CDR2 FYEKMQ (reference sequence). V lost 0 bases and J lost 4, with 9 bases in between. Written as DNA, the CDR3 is TGTGCCAGCAGCTTAGGAGCTGATTTCTATGGCTACACCTTC. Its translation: CASSLGADFYGYTF.

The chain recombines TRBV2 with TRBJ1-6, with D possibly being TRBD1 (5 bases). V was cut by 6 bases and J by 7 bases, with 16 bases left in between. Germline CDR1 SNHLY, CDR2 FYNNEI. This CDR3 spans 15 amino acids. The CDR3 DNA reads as TGTGCCAGCAGCGCCCCCCGGGACCGGAATTCACCCCTCCACTTT. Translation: CASSAPRDRNSPLHF.

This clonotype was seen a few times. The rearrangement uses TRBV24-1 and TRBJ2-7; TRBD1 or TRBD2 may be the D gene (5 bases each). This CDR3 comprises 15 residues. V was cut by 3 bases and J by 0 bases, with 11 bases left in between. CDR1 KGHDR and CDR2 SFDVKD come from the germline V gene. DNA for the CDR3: TGTGCCACCAGTGATCGGGGACGGGGCTCCTACGAGCAGTACTTC. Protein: CATSDRGRGSYEQYF.

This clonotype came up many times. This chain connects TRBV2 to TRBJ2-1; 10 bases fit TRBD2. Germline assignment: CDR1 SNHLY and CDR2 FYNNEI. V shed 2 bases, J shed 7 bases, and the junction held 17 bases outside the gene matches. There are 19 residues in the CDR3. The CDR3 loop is CASSERVAAGGSSKNEQFF. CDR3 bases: TGTGCCAGCAGTGAAAGAGTAGCAGCGGGGGGGAGTAGTAAGAATGAGCAGTTCTTC.

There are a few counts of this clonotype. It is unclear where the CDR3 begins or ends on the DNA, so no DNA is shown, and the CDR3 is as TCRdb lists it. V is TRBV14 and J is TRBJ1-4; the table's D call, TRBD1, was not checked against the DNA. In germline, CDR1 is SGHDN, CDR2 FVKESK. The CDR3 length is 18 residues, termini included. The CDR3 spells CASSQRGGDTGTMKNCFF.

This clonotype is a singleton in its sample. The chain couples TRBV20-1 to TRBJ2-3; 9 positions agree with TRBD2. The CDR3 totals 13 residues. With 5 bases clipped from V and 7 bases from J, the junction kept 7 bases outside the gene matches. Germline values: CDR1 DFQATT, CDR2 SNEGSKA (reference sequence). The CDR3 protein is CSAHIAGVNTQYF. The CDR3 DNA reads TGCAGTGCTCATATAGCGGGAGTCAATACGCAGTATTTT.

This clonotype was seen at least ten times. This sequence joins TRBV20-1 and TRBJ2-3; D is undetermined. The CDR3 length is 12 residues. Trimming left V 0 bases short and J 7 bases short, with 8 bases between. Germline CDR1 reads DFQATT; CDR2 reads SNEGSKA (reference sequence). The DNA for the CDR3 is TGCAGTGCTAGAGACCCCATTTATACGCAGTATTTT. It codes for CSARDPIYTQYF.

The DNA for the CDR3 is TGCAGCGTTGGGCTGGGGACAATGTATGGCTACACCTTC. This sequence encodes CSVGLGTMYGYTF. The rearrangement joins TRBV29-1 to TRBJ1-2, with D perhaps TRBD1 (6 bases). This CDR3 region has 13 residues. Germline V gene sequence: CDR1 SQVTM, CDR2 ANQGSEA. Trimming took 4 bases from V and 5 from J, leaving 14 bases between them.

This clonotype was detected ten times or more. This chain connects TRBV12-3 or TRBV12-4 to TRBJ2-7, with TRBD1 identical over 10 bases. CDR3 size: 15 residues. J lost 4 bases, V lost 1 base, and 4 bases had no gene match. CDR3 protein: CASSLGTGGEYEQYF. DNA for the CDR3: TGTGCCAGCAGTTTAGGGACAGGGGGTGAGTACGAGCAGTACTTC.

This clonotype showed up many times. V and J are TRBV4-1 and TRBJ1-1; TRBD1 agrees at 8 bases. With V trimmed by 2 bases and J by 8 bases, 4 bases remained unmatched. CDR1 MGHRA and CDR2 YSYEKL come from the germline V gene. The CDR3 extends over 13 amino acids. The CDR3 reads CASSQTRGREAFF. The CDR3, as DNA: TGCGCCAGCAGCCAAACCAGGGGGCGGGAAGCTTTCTTT.

In DNA form, the CDR3 reads TGCAGCGCTGCTGCTGTGGGTCTCTCTGGGGCCAACGTCCTGACTTTC. Its translation is CSAAAVGLSGANVLTF. This chain uses TRBV29-1 with TRBJ2-6; D uncertain. The CDR3 is made up of 16 amino acids. V was cut by 7 bases and J by 0 bases, with 16 bases left in between. Germline values: CDR1 SQVTM, CDR2 ANQGSEA.

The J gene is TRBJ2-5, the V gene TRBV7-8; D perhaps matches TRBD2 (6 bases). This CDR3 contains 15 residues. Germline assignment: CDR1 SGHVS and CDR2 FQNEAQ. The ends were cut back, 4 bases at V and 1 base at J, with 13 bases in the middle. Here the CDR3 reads CASSYQRGSQETQYF. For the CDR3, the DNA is TGTGCCAGCAGCTACCAACGGGGGAGCCAAGAGACCCAGTACTTC. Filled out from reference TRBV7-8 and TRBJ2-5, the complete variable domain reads GAGVSQSPRYKVAKRGQDVALRCDPISGHVSLFWYQQALGQGPEFLTYFQNEAQLDKSGLPSDRFFAERPEGSVSTLKIQRTQQEDSAVYLCASSYQRGSQETQYFGPGTRLLVL.